Below, one T cell receptor beta chain is given with its context. Its cognate antigen is unknown. The V and J ends lost 8 bases and 4 bases, in that order; junction bases with no gene match: 6. This CDR3 has 13 amino acids. Per germline, CDR1 LNHDA and CDR2 SQIVND (reference sequence). Isolation of the CD4+ and CD8+ populations was accomplished via positive magnetic bead selection, with purity assessed by flow cytometry. The sample is drawn from a study of somatic mutations in cytotoxic T cells in rheumatoid arthritis. Overall study findings and caveats: The targets (antigens) of the expanded CD8+ clones were not known. Patients with rheumatoid arthritis, but not healthy controls, had CD8+ clonality that increased with age. The top CD8+ clone topped 20% of CD8+ cells in about an eighth of the roughly 65 patients.

Libraries were prepared by immunoSEQ multiplex PCR; TCRdb keeps only in-frame clonotypes and omits some of them. The repertoire holds some 9,800 clones, with about four fifths as singletons. The rearrangement uses TRBV19 and TRBJ1-1; TRBD1 matches at 8 bases. Sequencing used CD8+ T cells sorted from blood. The TCR sequence derives from a woman in her fifties or sixties in good health. The CDR3 loop is CASEQGVGTEAFF. The CDR3 nucleotides are TGTGCCAGTGAACAGGGGGTGGGCACTGAAGCTTTCTTT. The whole variable domain, remainder taken from reference TRBV19 and TRBJ1-1, is DGGITQSPKYLFRKEGQNVTLSCEQNLNHDAMYWYRQDPGQGLRLIYYSQIVNDFQKGDIAEGYSVSREKKESFPLTVTSAQKNPTAFYLCASEQGVGTEAFFGQGTRLTVV.